Below are 2 T cell receptor beta chains sequenced from a single sample in a study of shared clonotypes between healthy human individuals. Libraries were prepared by immunoSEQ multiplex PCR; TCRdb keeps only in-frame clonotypes and omits some of them. The table has around 500,000 clones, around 73% seen once. Sample: PBMCs. These receptors were collected from a woman in her thirties or forties in good health. Some clones in this sample may be carry-over from other donors' samples.

This clone was seen a few times. The CDR3 reads CASSPDMYSNQPQHF. The CDR3 DNA sequence: TGTGCCAGCAGTCCCGACATGTATAGCAATCAGCCCCAGCATTTT. The genes are TRBV28 and TRBJ1-5, with D uncertain. In germline, CDR1 is MDHEN, CDR2 SYDVKM. This CDR3 region has 15 residues. Trimming removed 5 bases from V and 0 bases from J, with 11 bases in between.

This chain uses TRBV2 with TRBJ2-5; D is undetermined. The CDR3 has 13 residues. V dropped 7 bases and J dropped 4 bases, with 13 bases sitting between them. The V gene's germline CDR1 is SNHLY and CDR2 FYNNEI. This CDR3 reads CASNGDSGETQYF. CDR3 DNA sequence: TGTGCCAGCAACGGTGATTCGGGAGAGACCCAGTACTTC.